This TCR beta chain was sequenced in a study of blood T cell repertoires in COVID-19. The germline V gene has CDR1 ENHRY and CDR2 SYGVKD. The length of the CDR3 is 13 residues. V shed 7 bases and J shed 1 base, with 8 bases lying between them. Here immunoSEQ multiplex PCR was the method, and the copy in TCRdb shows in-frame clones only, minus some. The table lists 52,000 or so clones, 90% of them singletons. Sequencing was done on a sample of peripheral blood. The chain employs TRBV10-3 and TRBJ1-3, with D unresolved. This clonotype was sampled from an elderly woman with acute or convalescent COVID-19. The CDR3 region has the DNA TGTGCCATCATCCCAGAATCTGGAAACACCATATATTTT. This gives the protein CAIIPESGNTIYF.